These 17 T cell receptor beta chains were sequenced from one sample in a study of T cells in Graves' hyperthyroidism and ophthalmopathy. TCR beta CDR3 sequences were amplified from RNA transcripts. Carried out on the TCR CDR3, a first-round RT-PCR used the HTBI primer set. TCRdb reanalysed the multiplex PCR reads using MiXCR and keeps one entry per CDR3 protein. Of 530,000 or so distinct CDR3 sequences listed, about a sixth are singletons. Material: blood. Receptors originate from a woman between 18 and 30 years old with Graves' ophthalmopathy.

Ten or more counts support this clonotype. The chain combines TRBV6-1 with TRBJ2-7; 7 positions match TRBD2. Germline lookup yields CDR1 MNHNS and CDR2 SASEGT. V was pared by 3 bases and J by 5 bases, with 13 bases of the junction left unmatched. CDR3 length: 16 residues. CDR3 protein: CASSEASRGTINEQYF. Here the CDR3 DNA reads TGTGCCAGCAGTGAGGCCTCTCGGGGGACTATTAACGAGCAGTACTTC.

The sample holds a few counts of this clonotype. This chain joins TRBV14 and TRBJ2-7, with 9 bases that match TRBD2. Germline V gene sequence: CDR1 SGHDN, CDR2 FVKESK. Germline trimming cut 1 base from V and 6 bases from J; bases unmatched to any gene: 10. This CDR3 has 16 residues. The CDR3, as DNA: TGTGCCAGCAGCCAAGGGTTGGCTAGCGGGGCCGCCGAGCAGTACTTC. Amino acids: CASSQGLASGAAEQYF.

This clonotype was seen more than once but under ten times. The chain employs TRBV7-3 and TRBJ2-7; D possibly matches TRBD1 or TRBD2 (5 bases each). This CDR3 is 18 amino acids long. Germline V gene sequence: CDR1 SGHTA, CDR2 FQGTGA. V gave up 2 bases and J gave up 0 bases, with 20 bases separating them. CDR3 loop: CASSLAGTQDGSSYEQYF. CDR3 bases: TGTGCCAGCAGCTTAGCAGGGACGCAGGACGGTAGCTCCTACGAGCAGTACTTC.

The V and J genes are TRBV6-5 and TRBJ1-4; D gene uncertain. The germline V gene encodes CDR1 MNHEY and CDR2 SVGAGI. V dropped 1 base and J dropped 6 bases, with 12 bases sitting between them. This CDR3 comprises 15 residues. CDR3 residues: CASSYYGSADEKLFF. CDR3 DNA: TGTGCCAGCAGTTACTACGGCTCGGCTGATGAAAAACTGTTTTTT.

The V gene is TRBV27, the J gene TRBJ2-7; D not resolved. V shed 1 base and J shed 6 bases, with 16 bases lying between them. The CDR3 has 15 residues. Germline loops: CDR1 MNHEY, CDR2 SMNVEV (reference sequence). The CDR3 nucleotides are TGTGCCAGCAGTTTATTACTGGAAAGAGGTGTCGAGCAGTACTTC. It encodes CASSLLLERGVEQYF.

This clonotype showed up many times. This rearrangement joins TRBV2 to TRBJ2-1; 14 bases align to TRBD2. The CDR3 runs to 18 residues. Germline V gives CDR1 SNHLY, CDR2 FYNNEI. V shed 8 bases, J shed 4 bases, and the junction held 13 bases outside the gene matches. The CDR3 DNA reads as TGTGCCAGCGGAGACCTGACTAGCGGGGGGGCCTCGTACAATGAGCAGTTCTTC. This sequence encodes CASGDLTSGGASYNEQFF.

This clonotype was detected ten times or more. The rearrangement links TRBV20-1 to TRBJ2-7, with no clear D. This CDR3 has 11 residues. The V end was cut by 3 bases, the J end by 6 bases, with 9 bases between. Germline values: CDR1 DFQATT, CDR2 SNEGSKA (reference sequence). Here the CDR3 DNA reads TGCAGTGCTAGTGGCGTGGGCGAGCAGTACTTC. As protein: CSASGVGEQYF.

This clonotype has more than one count but fewer than ten. V usage is TRBV5-5 and J usage is TRBJ1-4; TRBD1 matches 8 bases. Per germline, CDR1 SGHKS and CDR2 YYEKEE (reference sequence). J was trimmed by 0 bases and V by 0 bases; bases with no gene match: 1. The CDR3 runs to 16 residues. CDR3 region: CASSLDRGATNEKLFF. The DNA of the CDR3 is TGTGCCAGCAGCTTGGACAGGGGGGCAACTAATGAAAAACTGTTTTTT.

Only a few counts were recorded for this clonotype. J is TRBJ2-2 and V is TRBV10-3; 9 positions agree with TRBD1. The CDR3 extends over 14 amino acids. Germline CDR1 and CDR2: ENHRY and SYGVKD. The V gene end was trimmed by 5 bases and the J gene end by 6 bases; junction bases not matched to a gene: 4. CDR3 coding DNA: TGTGCCATCAGTCCGGGACAGGGCTCCGGGGAGCTGTTTTTT. Residues: CAISPGQGSGELFF.

This clonotype was recorded a few times. The chain is built from TRBV9 and TRBJ2-2, with D hard to call. The ends were cut back, 3 bases at V and 4 bases at J, with 16 bases in the middle. This CDR3 is built from 16 residues. Germline lookup yields CDR1 SGDLS and CDR2 YYNGEE. CDR3 sequence reads: CASSAPDSGRTGELFF. The CDR3 DNA reads TGTGCCAGCAGCGCCCCAGACTCGGGTCGCACCGGGGAGCTGTTTTTT.

In its sample, this clonotype was seen many times. The chain combines TRBV29-1 with TRBJ1-1, with 8 bases that match TRBD1. The V segment lost 1 base and the J segment 2 bases; nucleotides outside the gene matches: 6. This CDR3 is 15 amino acids long. Germline V gives CDR1 SQVTM, CDR2 ANQGSEA. CDR3 region: CSVEGEQGVNTEAFF. The CDR3 DNA reads TGCAGCGTTGAAGGCGAACAGGGGGTCAACACTGAAGCTTTCTTT.

The chain employs TRBV2 and TRBJ2-5; D is undetermined. Germline V gene sequence: CDR1 SNHLY, CDR2 FYNNEI. CDR3 length: 16 residues. V lost 3 bases to trimming and J lost 5 bases, with 19 bases between them. The CDR3 is CASSDLPYLAGETQYF. Written as DNA, the CDR3 is TGTGCCAGCAGTGATCTTCCTTATTTAGCCGGGGAGACCCAGTACTTC. Looking up the rest from reference TRBV2 and TRBJ2-5 gives the full variable domain: EPEVTQTPSHQVTQMGQEVILRCVPISNHLYFYWYRQILGQKVEFLVSFYNNEISEKSEIFDDQFSVERPDGSNFTLKIRSTKLEDSAMYFCASSDLPYLAGETQYFGPGTRLLVL.

This clonotype was observed many times. The chain recombines TRBV2 with TRBJ2-1; 10 bases match TRBD1. Trimming removed 6 bases from V and 9 bases from J; junction bases left unmatched: 8. The CDR3 covers 14 residues. In germline, CDR1 is SNHLY, CDR2 FYNNEI. The CDR3 loop reads CASRDRDRGREQFF. The DNA for the CDR3 is TGTGCCAGCAGGGACCGGGACAGGGGACGTGAGCAGTTCTTC. The full variable domain, rest sourced from reference TRBV2 and TRBJ2-1, is EPEVTQTPSHQVTQMGQEVILRCVPISNHLYFYWYRQILGQKVEFLVSFYNNEISEKSEIFDDQFSVERPDGSNFTLKIRSTKLEDSAMYFCASRDRDRGREQFFGPGTRLTVL.

Only a few counts were recorded for this clonotype. This chain connects TRBV12-3 or TRBV12-4 to TRBJ2-3; 12 bases agree with TRBD1. Losses at the gene ends were 4 bases for V and 2 bases for J; bases not matched to a gene: 10. This CDR3 has 18 residues. The CDR3 loop is CASSSKTGTGGPTDTQYF. The DNA for the CDR3 is TGTGCCAGCAGTTCCAAAACCGGGACAGGGGGCCCCACAGATACGCAGTATTTT.

This clonotype has ten or more counts. The chain carries TRBV6-1 and TRBJ2-5, with 7 positions matching TRBD1. Looked up from germline, CDR1 is MNHNS and CDR2 is SASEGT. The CDR3 length is 15 residues. The ends lost 5 bases at V and 2 bases at J; junction bases unmatched: 8. In DNA, the CDR3 is TGTGCCAGCAGTTCTCAGACAGGGCGTCAAGAGACCCAGTACTTC. Translation gives CASSSQTGRQETQYF.

In its sample, this clonotype was seen many times. CDR3 in DNA: TGCGCCAGCAGGCCGGGACAGGGGAACACCGGGGAGCTGTTTTTT. Translation gives CASRPGQGNTGELFF. This chain uses TRBV5-1 with TRBJ2-2, with TRBD1 matching 9 bases. This CDR3 is built from 15 residues. V trimming: 5 bases; J trimming: 1 base; junction bases outside the gene matches: 3. Germline loops: CDR1 SGHRS, CDR2 YFSETQ.

The chain carries TRBV10-3 and TRBJ1-1, with 10 bases that match TRBD1. With 7 bases clipped from V and 5 bases from J, the junction kept 1 base outside the gene matches. Per the germline V gene, CDR1 is ENHRY and CDR2 is SYGVKD. This CDR3 contains 12 residues. CDR3 residues: CAIKDRGTEAFF. The CDR3 bases are TGTGCCATCAAGGACAGGGGGACTGAAGCTTTCTTT.